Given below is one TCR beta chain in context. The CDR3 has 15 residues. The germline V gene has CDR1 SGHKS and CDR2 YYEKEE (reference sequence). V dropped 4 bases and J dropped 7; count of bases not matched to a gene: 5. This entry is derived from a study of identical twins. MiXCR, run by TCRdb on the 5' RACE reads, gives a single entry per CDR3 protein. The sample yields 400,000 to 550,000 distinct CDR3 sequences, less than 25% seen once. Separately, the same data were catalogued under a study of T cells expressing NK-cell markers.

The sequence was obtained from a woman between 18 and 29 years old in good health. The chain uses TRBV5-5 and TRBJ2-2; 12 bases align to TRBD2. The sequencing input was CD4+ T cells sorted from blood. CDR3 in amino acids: CASSPSGGEVGELFF. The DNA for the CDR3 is TGTGCCAGCAGCCCTAGCGGGGGGGAAGTCGGGGAGCTGTTTTTT.